Listed below are T cell receptor beta chains from one sample, sequenced in a study of shared clonotypes between healthy human individuals. Here immunoSEQ multiplex PCR was the method, and the copy in TCRdb shows in-frame clones only, minus some. Here the sample spans fewer than 500,000 clones, approximately 79% being singletons. The sample taken for sequencing was PBMCs. The receptor source for this set is a woman aged 40 to 49 in good health. Some clones in this sample may be carry-over from other donors' samples. CDR3s include the opening cysteine and the closing phenylalanine or tryptophan. The order of the fields is clone size, J gene, V gene, D gene, CDR3 DNA, CDR3 protein. A D gene is named only where the DNA matches it firmly. Expanded clones are given a class, and other clones once, few, many or no size at all.

. | TRBJ2-3 | TRBV7-2 | . | TGTGCCAGCAGCTTATATTCAGGGAAGGTAGATACGCAGTATTTT | CASSLYSGKVDTQYF
. | TRBJ2-2 | TRBV18 | TRBD2 | TGTGCCAGCTCACCACGTGCTAGCGGCACCTCCACCGGGGAGCTGTTTTTT | CASSPRASGTSTGELFF
. | TRBJ2-4 | TRBV15 | . | TGTGCCACCAGCAGAGATGTAGGATATCTAGCCAAAAACATTCAGTACTTC | CATSRDVGYLAKNIQYF
once | TRBJ1-5 | TRBV5-6 | . | TGTGCCAGCAGCTTGCCCGGGAGCAATCAGCCCCAGCATTTT | CASSLPGSNQPQHF
once | TRBJ2-7 | TRBV9 | . | TGTGCCAGCAGCGTAGGGGACGCTCCACCCTACGAGCAGTACTTC | CASSVGDAPPYEQYF
. | TRBJ2-7 | TRBV6-5 | TRBD2 | TGTGCCAGCAGTTTAGCGGGCCAGGCCTACGAGCAGTACTTC | CASSLAGQAYEQYF
few | TRBJ2-7 | TRBV5-6 | . | TGTGCCAGCAGTCCAGGGGGCGGCGGGAGGGCTTACGAGCAGTACTTC | CASSPGGGGRAYEQYF
. | TRBJ2-7 | TRBV28 | TRBD1 | TGTGCCAGCAGTCCGGGACAGAGCTACGAGCAGTACTTC | CASSPGQSYEQYF
. | TRBJ2-1 | TRBV10-3 | TRBD1 | TGTGCCATCGGCGGGACAGGGGACAATGAGCAGTTCTTC | CAIGGTGDNEQFF
. | TRBJ1-5 | TRBV18 | . | TGTGCCAGCCGACCTGGGGGGAATCAGCCCCAGCATTTT | CASRPGGNQPQHF
few | TRBJ1-2 | TRBV5-1 | . | TGCGCCAGCAGCCCCAGGGCCCTCTATGGCTACACCTTC | CASSPRALYGYTF
. | TRBJ2-7 | TRBV25-1 | . | TGTGCCAGCACCCAAGGGGACGAGCAGTACTTC | CASTQGDEQYF
few | TRBJ2-1 | TRBV10-2 | TRBD2 | TGCGCCAGCAGTGTGCGGTTACTAGCGGGAGCCCATGAGCAGTTCTTC | CASSVRLLAGAHEQFF
once | TRBJ2-7 | TRBV9 | TRBD2 | TGTGCCAGCAGTCGTAGCGGGAGTTACGAGCAGTACTTC | CASSRSGSYEQYF
. | TRBJ1-2 | TRBV7-9 | . | TGTGCCAGCAGCTTAGTTCCGGGGGGCTATGGCTACACCTTC | CASSLVPGGYGYTF
. | TRBJ2-7 | TRBV6-5 | . | TGTGCCAGCAGTTACTCGCCAGATTCCTACGAGCAGTACTTC | CASSYSPDSYEQYF
once | TRBJ2-5 | TRBV11-2 | . | TGTGCCAGCAGCATAGTGGGGGATCACCAAGAGACCCAGTACTTC | CASSIVGDHQETQYF
. | TRBJ2-7 | TRBV25-1 | . | TGTGCCAGCAGTAGGCCGACAGGAGCCGAGGAGCAGTACTTC | CASSRPTGAEEQYF
. | TRBJ1-4 | TRBV7-6 | . | TGTGCCAGCAGCTTAGGGGGGATGAGGGAAAAACTGTTTTTT | CASSLGGMREKLFF
. | TRBJ1-1 | TRBV7-9 | . | TGTGCCAGCAGCCCCCAGGGACTAACTGAAGCTTTCTTT | CASSPQGLTEAFF
. | TRBJ1-2 | TRBV5-7 | . | TGTGCCAGCAGCTTGGTAACGGCCATGGGCTACACCTTC | CASSLVTAMGYTF
. | TRBJ1-2 | TRBV7-9 | . | TGTGCCAGCAGCCTAGGGGGTGGCTACACCTTC | CASSLGGGYTF
. | TRBJ2-3 | TRBV10-2 | TRBD2 | TGCGCCAGTAGGAGACTAGCGGGAGTGGGCGCAGATACGCAGTATTTT | CASRRLAGVGADTQYF
. | TRBJ2-3 | TRBV7-8 | TRBD2 | TGTGCCAGCACCCCGGGGGGGCTAGCGGGAGTGGGCACAGATACGCAGTATTTT | CASTPGGLAGVGTDTQYF